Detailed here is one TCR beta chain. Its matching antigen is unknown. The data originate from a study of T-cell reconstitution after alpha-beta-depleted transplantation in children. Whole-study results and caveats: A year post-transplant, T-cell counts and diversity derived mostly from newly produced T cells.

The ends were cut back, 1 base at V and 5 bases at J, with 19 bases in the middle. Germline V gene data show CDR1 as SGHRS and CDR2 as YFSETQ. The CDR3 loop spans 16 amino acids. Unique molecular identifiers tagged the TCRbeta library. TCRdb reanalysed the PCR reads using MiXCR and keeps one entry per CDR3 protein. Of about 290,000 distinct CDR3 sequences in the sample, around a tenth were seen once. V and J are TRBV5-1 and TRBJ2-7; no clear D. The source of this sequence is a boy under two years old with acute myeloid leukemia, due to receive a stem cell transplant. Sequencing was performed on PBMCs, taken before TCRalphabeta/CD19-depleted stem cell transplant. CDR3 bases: TGCGCCAGCAGCTTGTTCTCTCTGGTGCGGAAGAACGAGCAGTACTTC. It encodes CASSLFSLVRKNEQYF.